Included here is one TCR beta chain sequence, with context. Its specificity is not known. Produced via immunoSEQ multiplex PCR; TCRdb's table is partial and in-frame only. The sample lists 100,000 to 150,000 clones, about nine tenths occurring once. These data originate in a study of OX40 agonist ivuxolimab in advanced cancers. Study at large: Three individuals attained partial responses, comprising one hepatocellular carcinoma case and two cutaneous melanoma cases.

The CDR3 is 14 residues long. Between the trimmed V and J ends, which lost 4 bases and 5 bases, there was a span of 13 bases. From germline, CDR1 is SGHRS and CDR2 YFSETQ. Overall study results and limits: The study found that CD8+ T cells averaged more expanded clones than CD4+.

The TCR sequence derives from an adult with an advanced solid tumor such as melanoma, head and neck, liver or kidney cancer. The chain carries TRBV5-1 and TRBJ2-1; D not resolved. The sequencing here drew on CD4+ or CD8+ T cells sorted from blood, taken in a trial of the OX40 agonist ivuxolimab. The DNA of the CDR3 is TGCGCCAGCAGCAGGGCAGAACTTAACAATGAGCAGTTCTTC. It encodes CASSRAELNNEQFF.